This T cell receptor beta chain was observed in a study of blood T cell repertoires in COVID-19 (dated by TCRdb to 2018 to 2021). For context, the study as a whole: Collaborator samples came from the United States, Italy and Spain and covered acute and convalescent phases of COVID-19. Samples came from the ongoing ImmuneRACE study (first 160 participants) plus 1,254 subjects from 6 global collaborators. The prospective study material was composed of cDNA or gDNA derived from T cells, B-cell-depleted T cells, or PBMCs. Sample metadata almost always included a de-identified subject ID, COVID-19 status, age in years and sex. Deeply sampled blood TCRbeta repertoires from subjects exposed to, actively infected with, or recovered from COVID-19 were included in the dataset. A freely available public database, intended as a resource for researchers studying the immune response to SARS-CoV-2, is where the repertoires were released. Where HLA class I and class II types were available, the types were taken from metadata supplied by the sample provider, not from assay-based typing.

On the study overall, not on this receptor specifically: The quantity of clinical and demographic metadata differed by source and by participant and was supplied without curation.

The immunoSEQ Assay, a bias-controlled multiplex PCR, was used to amplify TCRbeta CDR3 regions from genomic DNA. In the original analysis: The number of nucleated cells in each sample was estimated by amplification of reference gene primers within the assay. To quantify the absolute abundance of each unique TCRbeta CDR3 rearrangement, sequence reads were collapsed and filtered. Productive Simpson clonality was computed per sample as the square root of Simpson's diversity index over productive rearrangements. The source is immuneACCESS, and TCRdb retained only in-frame sequences with V and J called. Part of the clones is not carried over; for the studies checked, unresolved V genes explain less than half of this, and the remainder is unexplained. The V and J calls and clone size were taken over from that table, and D and trimming were inferred from the DNA. This sample has approximately 82,000 clones in its table, and approximately 82% of those were observed once. 6.5% to 8.5% of the sample rests with the top ten.

Counted from cysteine to phenylalanine, this CDR3 has 15 amino acids. Only the CDR3 portion is preserved as DNA: 45 bases, with reading frame beginning at the first base. Unmatched junction bases come to 6, with V trimmed by 4 bases and J by 4 bases. As encoded in the germline V gene (reference sequence), CDR1 is LGHDT while CDR2 is YNNKEL. Comments on this clone: Its antigen target is currently unknown. No much larger clone is present one base from it, and per-base qualities are unavailable.

Each collaborating institution followed its own protocols to collect whole blood in K2EDTA tubes. For TCRbeta analysis, collaborators shipped samples in one of three forms: frozen whole blood, isolated PBMCs, or DNA extracted from either of those sample types. The sample taken for sequencing was peripheral blood. Recombination linked TRBV3-1 (or the pseudogene TRBV3-2) to TRBJ2-3; the central 9 bases match TRBD1. This TCR came from a man aged 45-65 years with active or convalescent COVID-19. The nucleotides are TGTGCCAGCAGCCCAGGGACAGGGAATGCAGATACGCAGTATTTT. Translation gives CASSPGTGNADTQYF.